The clone carrying this TCR beta chain was found a few times. V lost 0 bases to trimming and J lost 2 bases, with 13 bases between them. This CDR3 comprises 16 residues. In germline, CDR1 is SGHRS, CDR2 YFSETQ. This specimen belongs to a study of T-cell reconstitution after alpha-beta-depleted transplantation in children. Unique molecular identifiers tagged the TCRbeta library. TCRdb re-derived calls from the PCR reads in MiXCR, one entry per CDR3 protein. The repertoire has about 360,000 distinct CDR3 sequences, 13% of them found once; the top ten carry approximately 4.2%. Sample: PBMCs, taken from the stem cell graft. The receptor's source is a human donor who donated a stem cell graft to a child with Fanconi anemia. The V call is TRBV5-1, the J call TRBJ2-3, with D hard to call. The CDR3 DNA sequence: TGCGCCAGCAGCTTGGATGGGAAATCCTTCACAGATACGCAGTATTTT. Protein product: CASSLDGKSFTDTQYF.